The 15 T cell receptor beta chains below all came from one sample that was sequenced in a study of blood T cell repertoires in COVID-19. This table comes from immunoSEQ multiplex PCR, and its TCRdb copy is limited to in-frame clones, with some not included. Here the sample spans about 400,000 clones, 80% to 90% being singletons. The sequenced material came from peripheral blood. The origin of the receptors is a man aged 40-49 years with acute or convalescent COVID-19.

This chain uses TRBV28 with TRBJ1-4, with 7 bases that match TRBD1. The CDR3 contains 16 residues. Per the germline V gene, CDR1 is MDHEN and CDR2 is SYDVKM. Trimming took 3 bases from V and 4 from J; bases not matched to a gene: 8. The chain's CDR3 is CASSFLGDRINEKLFF. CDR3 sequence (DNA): TGTGCCAGCAGTTTTCTGGGGGACAGAATTAATGAAAAACTGTTTTTT.

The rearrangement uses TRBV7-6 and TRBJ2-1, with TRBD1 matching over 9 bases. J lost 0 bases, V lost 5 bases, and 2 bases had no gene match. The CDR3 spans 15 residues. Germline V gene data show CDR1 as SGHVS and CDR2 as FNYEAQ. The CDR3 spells CASSEQGASYNEQFF. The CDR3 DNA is TGTGCCAGCAGCGAACAGGGGGCCTCCTACAATGAGCAGTTCTTC.

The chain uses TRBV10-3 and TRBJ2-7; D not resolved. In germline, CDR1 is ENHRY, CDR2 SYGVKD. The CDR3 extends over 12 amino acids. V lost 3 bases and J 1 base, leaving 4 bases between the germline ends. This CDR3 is CAISDYSYEQYF. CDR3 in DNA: TGTGCCATCAGTGACTATTCCTACGAGCAGTACTTC.

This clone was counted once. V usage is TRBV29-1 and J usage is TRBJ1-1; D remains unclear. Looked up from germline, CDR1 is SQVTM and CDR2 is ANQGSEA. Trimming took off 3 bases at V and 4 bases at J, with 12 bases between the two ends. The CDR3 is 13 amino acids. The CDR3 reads CSVDSGFGTEAFF. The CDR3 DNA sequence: TGCAGCGTTGACTCGGGGTTTGGCACTGAAGCTTTCTTT.

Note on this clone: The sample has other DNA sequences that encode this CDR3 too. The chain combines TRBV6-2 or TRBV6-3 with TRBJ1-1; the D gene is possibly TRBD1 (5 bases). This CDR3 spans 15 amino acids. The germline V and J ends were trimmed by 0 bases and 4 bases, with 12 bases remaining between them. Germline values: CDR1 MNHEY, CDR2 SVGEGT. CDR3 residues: CASSYSGQGGTEAFF. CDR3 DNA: TGTGCCAGCAGTTACTCAGGGCAGGGCGGCACTGAAGCTTTCTTT.

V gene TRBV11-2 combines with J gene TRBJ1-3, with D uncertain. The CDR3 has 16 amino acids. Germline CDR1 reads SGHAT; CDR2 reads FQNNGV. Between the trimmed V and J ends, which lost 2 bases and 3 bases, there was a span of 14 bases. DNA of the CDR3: TGTGCCAGCAGCTTAAGAGGAGAGGCACATGGAAACACCATATATTTT. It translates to CASSLRGEAHGNTIYF.

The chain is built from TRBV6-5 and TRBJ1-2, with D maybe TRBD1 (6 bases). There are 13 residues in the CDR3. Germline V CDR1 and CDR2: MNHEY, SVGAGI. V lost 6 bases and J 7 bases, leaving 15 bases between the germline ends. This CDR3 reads CASSGQFHLGYTF. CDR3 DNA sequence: TGTGCCAGCAGCGGACAGTTTCACCTTGGCTACACCTTC.

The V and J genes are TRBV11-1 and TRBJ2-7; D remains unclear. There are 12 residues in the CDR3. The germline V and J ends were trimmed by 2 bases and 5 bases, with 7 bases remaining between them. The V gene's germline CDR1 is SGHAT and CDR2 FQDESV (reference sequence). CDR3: CASSLIRNEQYF. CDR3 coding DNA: TGTGCCAGCAGCTTAATCAGAAACGAGCAGTACTTC.

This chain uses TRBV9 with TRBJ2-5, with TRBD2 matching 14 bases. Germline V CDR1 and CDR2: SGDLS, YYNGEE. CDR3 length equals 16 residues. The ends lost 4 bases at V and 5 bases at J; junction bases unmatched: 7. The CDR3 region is CASSLGTSGGRETQYF. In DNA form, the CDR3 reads TGTGCCAGCAGCCTTGGGACTAGCGGGGGCAGGGAGACCCAGTACTTC.

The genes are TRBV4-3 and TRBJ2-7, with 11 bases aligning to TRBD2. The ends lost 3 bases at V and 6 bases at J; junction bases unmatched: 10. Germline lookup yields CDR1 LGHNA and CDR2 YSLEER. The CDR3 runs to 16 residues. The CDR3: CASSHLSTSGEGEQYF. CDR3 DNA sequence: TGCGCCAGCAGCCACCTATCGACTAGCGGGGAGGGCGAGCAGTACTTC.

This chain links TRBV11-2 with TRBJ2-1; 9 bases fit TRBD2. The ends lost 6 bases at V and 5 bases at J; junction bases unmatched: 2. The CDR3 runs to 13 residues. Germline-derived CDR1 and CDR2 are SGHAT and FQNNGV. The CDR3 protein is CASRAGGNNEQFF. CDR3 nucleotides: TGTGCCAGCAGGGCGGGAGGGAACAATGAGCAGTTCTTC.

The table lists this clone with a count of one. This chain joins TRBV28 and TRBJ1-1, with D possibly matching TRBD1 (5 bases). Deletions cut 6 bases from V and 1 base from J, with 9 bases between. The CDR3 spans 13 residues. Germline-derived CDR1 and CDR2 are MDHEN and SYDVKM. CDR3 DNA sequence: TGTGCCAGCAGAGTGACAGCGAACACTGAAGCTTTCTTT. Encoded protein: CASRVTANTEAFF.

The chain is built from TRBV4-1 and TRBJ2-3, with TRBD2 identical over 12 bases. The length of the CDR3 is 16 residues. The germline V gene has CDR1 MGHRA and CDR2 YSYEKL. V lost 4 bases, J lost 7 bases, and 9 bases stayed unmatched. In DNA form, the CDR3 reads TGCGCCAGCAGCCCTCGGACTAGCGGGGTTGCAAATACGCAGTATTTT. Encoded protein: CASSPRTSGVANTQYF.

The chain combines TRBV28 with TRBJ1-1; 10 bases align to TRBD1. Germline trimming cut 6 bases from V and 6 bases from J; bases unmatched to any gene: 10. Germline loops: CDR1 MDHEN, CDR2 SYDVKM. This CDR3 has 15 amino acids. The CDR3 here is CASRLNRQGASEAFF. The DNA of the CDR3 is TGTGCCAGCAGACTTAATAGACAGGGGGCTTCTGAAGCTTTCTTT.

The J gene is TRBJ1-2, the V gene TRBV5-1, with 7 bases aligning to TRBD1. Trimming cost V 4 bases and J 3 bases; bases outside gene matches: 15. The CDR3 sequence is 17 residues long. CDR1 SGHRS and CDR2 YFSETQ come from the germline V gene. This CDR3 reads CASSPGTVGILYYGYTF. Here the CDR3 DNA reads TGCGCCAGCAGCCCTGGGACAGTTGGTATCCTCTACTATGGCTACACCTTC.